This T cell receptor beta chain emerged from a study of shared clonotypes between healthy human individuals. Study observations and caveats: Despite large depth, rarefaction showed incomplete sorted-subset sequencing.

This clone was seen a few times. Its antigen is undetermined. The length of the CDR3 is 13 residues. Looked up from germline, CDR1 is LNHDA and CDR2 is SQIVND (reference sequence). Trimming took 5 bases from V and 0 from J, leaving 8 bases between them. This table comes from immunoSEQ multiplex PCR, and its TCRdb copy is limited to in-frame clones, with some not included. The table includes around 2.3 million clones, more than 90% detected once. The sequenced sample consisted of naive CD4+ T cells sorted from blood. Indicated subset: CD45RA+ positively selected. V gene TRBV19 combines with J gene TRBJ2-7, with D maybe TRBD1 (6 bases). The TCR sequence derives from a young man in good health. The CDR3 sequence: CASSPTGSYEQYF. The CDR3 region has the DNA TGTGCCAGTAGTCCGACAGGCTCCTACGAGCAGTACTTC.